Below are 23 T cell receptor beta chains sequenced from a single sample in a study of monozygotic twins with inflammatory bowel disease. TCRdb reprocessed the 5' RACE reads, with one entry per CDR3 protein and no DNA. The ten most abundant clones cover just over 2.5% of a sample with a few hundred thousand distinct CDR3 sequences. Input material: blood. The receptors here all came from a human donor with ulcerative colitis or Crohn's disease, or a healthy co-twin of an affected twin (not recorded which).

CDR3: CASSLLAVANTGELFF. The rearrangement uses TRBV5-1 and TRBJ2-2; there is no DNA to check the TCRdb D call of TRBD2. The germline V gene has CDR1 SGHRS and CDR2 YFSETQ. This CDR3 spans 16 amino acids.

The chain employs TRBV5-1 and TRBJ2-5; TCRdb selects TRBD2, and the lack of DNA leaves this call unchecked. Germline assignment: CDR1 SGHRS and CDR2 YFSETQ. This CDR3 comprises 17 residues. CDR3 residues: CASSLRSGLAGKETQYF.

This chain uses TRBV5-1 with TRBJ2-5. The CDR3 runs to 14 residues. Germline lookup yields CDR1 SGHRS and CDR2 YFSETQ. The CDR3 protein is CASSWVSARETQYF. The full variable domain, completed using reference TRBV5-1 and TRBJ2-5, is KAGVTQTPRYLIKTRGQQVTLSCSPISGHRSVSWYQQTPGQGLQFLFEYFSETQRNKGNFPGRFSGRQFSNSRSEMNVSTLELGDSALYLCASSWVSARETQYFGPGTRLLVL.

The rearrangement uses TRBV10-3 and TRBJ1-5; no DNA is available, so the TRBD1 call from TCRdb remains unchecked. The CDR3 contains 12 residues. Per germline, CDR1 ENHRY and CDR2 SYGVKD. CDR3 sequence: CAISEGAQPQHF.

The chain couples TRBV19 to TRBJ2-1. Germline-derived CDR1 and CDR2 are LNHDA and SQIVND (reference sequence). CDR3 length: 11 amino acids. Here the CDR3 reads CASRAWNEQFF.

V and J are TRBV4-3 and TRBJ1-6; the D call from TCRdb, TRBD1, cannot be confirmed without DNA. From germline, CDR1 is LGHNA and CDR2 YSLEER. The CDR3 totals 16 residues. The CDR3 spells CASSQDRGLGNSPLHF.

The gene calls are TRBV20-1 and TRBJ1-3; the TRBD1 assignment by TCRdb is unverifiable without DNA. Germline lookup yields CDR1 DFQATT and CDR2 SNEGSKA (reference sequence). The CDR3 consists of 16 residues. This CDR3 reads CSASAHSRGYGNTIYF.

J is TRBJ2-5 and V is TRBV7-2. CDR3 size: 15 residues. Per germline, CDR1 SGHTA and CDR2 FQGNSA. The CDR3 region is CASSLAGVVQETQYF. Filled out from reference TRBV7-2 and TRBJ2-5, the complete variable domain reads GAGVSQSPSNKVTEKGKDVELRCDPISGHTALYWYRQSLGQGLEFLIYFQGNSAPDKSGLPSDRFSAERTGGSVSTLTIQRTQQEDSAVYLCASSLAGVVQETQYFGPGTRLLVL.

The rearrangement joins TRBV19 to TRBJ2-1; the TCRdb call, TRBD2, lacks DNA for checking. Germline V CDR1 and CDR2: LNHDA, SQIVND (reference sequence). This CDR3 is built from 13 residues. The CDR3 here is CASSKRAGDEQFF.

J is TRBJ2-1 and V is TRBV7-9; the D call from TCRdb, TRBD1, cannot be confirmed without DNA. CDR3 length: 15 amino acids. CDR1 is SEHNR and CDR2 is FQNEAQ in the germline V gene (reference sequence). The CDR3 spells CASREDRGALNEQFF.

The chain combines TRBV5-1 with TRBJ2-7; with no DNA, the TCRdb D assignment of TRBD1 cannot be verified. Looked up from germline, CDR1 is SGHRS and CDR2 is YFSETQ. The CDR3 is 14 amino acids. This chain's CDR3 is CASSLEGQGHEQYF.

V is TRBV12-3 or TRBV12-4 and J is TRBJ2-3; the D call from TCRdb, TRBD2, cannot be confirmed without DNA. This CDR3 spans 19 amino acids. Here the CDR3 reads CASSLEGLGLAGGTDTQYF.

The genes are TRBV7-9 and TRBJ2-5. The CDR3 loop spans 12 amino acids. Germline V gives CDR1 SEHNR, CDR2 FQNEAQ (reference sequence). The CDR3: CASRSDQETQYF.

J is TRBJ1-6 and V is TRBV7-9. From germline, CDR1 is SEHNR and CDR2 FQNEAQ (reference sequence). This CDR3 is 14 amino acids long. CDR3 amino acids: CASSLGGIDSPLHF.

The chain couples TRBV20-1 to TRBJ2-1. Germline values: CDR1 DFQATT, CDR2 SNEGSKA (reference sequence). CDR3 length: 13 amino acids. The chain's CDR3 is CSARDSYYDEQFF.

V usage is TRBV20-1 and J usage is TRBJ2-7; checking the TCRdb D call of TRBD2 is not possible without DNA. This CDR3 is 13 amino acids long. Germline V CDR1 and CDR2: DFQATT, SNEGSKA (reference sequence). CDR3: CSASGTSYHEQYF.

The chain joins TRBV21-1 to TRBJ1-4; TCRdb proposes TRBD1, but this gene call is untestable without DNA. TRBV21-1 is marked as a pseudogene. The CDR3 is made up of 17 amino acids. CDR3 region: CASSTDRVAGTNEKLFF.

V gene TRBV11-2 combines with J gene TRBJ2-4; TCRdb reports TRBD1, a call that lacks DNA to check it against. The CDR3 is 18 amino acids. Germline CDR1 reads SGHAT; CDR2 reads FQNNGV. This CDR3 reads CASSSPAQGATAKNIQYF.

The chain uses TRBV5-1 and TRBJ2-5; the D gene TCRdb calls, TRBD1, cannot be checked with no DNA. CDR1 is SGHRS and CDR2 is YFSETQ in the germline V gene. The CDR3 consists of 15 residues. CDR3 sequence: CASSADEGGDETQYF.

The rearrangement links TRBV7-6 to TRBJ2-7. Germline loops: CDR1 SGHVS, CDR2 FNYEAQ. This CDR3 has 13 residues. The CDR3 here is CASGSSDSYEQYF.

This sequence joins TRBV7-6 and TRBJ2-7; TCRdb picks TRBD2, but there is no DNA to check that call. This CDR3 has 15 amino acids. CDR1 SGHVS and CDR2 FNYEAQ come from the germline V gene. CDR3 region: CASSRSRRVAYEQYF.

CDR3 sequence reads: CASSKGLQEKLFF. The chain employs TRBV7-2 and TRBJ1-4; TCRdb picks TRBD1, but there is no DNA to check that call. The CDR3 extends over 13 amino acids. CDR1 is SGHTA and CDR2 is FQGNSA in the germline V gene.

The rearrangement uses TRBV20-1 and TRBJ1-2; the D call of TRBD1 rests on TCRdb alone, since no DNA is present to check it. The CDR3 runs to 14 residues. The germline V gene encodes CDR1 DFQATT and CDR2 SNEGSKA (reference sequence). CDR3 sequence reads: CSAIVRDLSYGYTF.